This T cell receptor (beta chain) was retrieved from a study of cytomegalovirus exposure and HLA in healthy donors. Study-wide results and caveats: Reports state that TCR beta sequences accurately predicted most subjects' HLA-A and HLA-B alleles.

The PCR used 60 Vbeta and 13 Jbeta primers. Libraries were prepared by immunoSEQ multiplex PCR; TCRdb keeps only in-frame clonotypes and omits some of them. The sample holds under 150,000 clones; over 70% are singletons and the top ten take almost 7%. As concerns this clone: No antigen is known for it.

The CDR3 sequence is 19 residues long. V dropped 0 bases and J dropped 3 bases, with 22 bases sitting between them. The V gene's germline CDR1 is MGHRA and CDR2 YSYEKL. Sequenced material: PBMCs. The clonotype originates from a man between 35 and 55 years old in good health and CMV-seropositive. The chain has TRBV4-1 and TRBJ2-3; TRBD2 might be the D (6 bases). The CDR3 reads CASSQDGTPGRAGTDTQYF. Here the CDR3 DNA reads TGCGCCAGCAGCCAAGACGGGACTCCAGGCCGAGCCGGGACAGATACGCAGTATTTT.